The text below deals with one T cell receptor beta chain. CDR1 is SNHLY and CDR2 is FYNNEI in the germline V gene. The CDR3 covers 15 residues. Trimming removed 3 bases from V and 9 bases from J, with 18 bases in between. The entry originates in a study of blood T cell repertoires in COVID-19. Study context: The origin of the acute and convalescent COVID-19 samples was the United States, Italy and Spain. T cells, B-cell-depleted T cells, or PBMCs provided the cDNA or gDNA that served as material.

Assay used: immunoSEQ multiplex PCR; TCRdb lists only in-frame clones, some missing. The data contain around 190,000 clones, 65% to 90% of them singletons. What was sequenced was peripheral blood. This chain joins TRBV2 and TRBJ1-5; D perhaps matches TRBD1 (5 bases). The sequence was obtained from a man aged 50 to 60 with active or convalescent COVID-19. In DNA, the CDR3 is TGTGCCAGCAGTGACCGTTACTTGGGCGGGGGGCCCCAGCATTTT. Residues: CASSDRYLGGGPQHF.